This entry features one TCR beta chain sequence. Its antigen remains unidentified. This sample is drawn from a study of radiation and T cells in renal cell carcinoma. Findings and limits, study-wide: In blood, top tumor clones expanded by 2 weeks, shrinking by 4. Without pretreatment biopsies, baseline tumor clonotype presence was undetermined.

The length of the CDR3 is 16 residues. V lost 0 bases, J lost 5 bases, and 10 bases stayed unmatched. Germline values: CDR1 SGHRS, CDR2 YFSETQ. Clones were sequenced by immunoSEQ multiplex PCR, and TCRdb holds only the in-frame ones, with some missing. Of tens of thousands of clones detected, more than 80% appear once; the ten largest clones hold around 30%. The time point: blood 2 weeks post-SBRT. Treatment of the sample: 15 Gy SBRT to primary tumor, nephrectomy 4 weeks later. Sequencing was performed on blood, taken from a patient whose treatment included radiotherapy and nephrectomy. The V and J genes are TRBV5-1 and TRBJ2-5, with 7 bases fitting TRBD1. The TCR comes from a woman in her 70s with renal cell carcinoma. In DNA, the CDR3 is TGCGCCAGCAGCTTGGGACAGGGTACACCTCTGGAGACCCAGTACTTC. Translating gives CASSLGQGTPLETQYF.